This T cell receptor (beta chain) was sequenced for a study of cytomegalovirus exposure and HLA in healthy donors. Study-wide context: Most donors, more than 80% of over 350 genotyped, fell in the Caucasian-associated ancestry cluster.

The PCR was carried out with 60 Vbeta primers and 13 Jbeta primers. Profiling relied on immunoSEQ multiplex PCR, and the TCRdb table lists in-frame clones only, not all of them. Of 110,000 to 150,000 clones listed, approximately 80% are singletons. The CDR3 sequence is 17 residues long. V lost 2 bases and J lost 5; bases outside the gene matches: 13. CDR1 SGHTA and CDR2 FQGTGA come from the germline V gene. With regard to this clone: Its cognate antigen is unknown.

Sampled while nominally healthy, donors likely had unrecorded immune exposures. Study-wide points: In an earlier analysis, in 620 or so donors, most V segments appeared productive either ~87% or ~30% of the time. Later on, a genetic analysis was performed. It linked a missense variant in DCLRE1C with V- and J-gene trimming of TCR beta.

The chain links TRBV7-3 to TRBJ2-3; 7 bases map to TRBD2. The clonotype was recovered from a woman aged 50 to 65 in good health and CMV-seropositive. Sequencing was done on a sample of PBMCs. Here the CDR3 DNA reads TGTGCCAGCAGCTTATTTGGGAGGGTCGGCATGGGAGATACGCAGTATTTT. Protein: CASSLFGRVGMGDTQYF. Based on the CDR3 plus reference TRBV7-3 and TRBJ2-3, the full variable domain is GAGVSQTPSNKVTEKGKYVELRCDPISGHTALYWYRQSLGQGPEFLIYFQGTGAADDSGLPNDRFFAVRPEGSVSTLKIQRTERGDSAVYLCASSLFGRVGMGDTQYFGPGTRLTVL.